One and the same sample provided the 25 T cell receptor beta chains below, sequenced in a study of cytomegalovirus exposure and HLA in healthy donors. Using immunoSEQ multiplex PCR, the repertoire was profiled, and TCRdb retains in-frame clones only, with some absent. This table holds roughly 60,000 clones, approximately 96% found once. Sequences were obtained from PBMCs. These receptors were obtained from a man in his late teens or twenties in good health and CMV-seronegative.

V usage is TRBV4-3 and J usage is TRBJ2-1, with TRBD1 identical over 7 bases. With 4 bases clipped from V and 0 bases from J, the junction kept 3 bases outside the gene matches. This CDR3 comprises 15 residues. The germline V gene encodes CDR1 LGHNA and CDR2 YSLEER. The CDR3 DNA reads TGCGCCAGCAGCCTCTCAGGGGGCTCCTACAATGAGCAGTTCTTC. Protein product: CASSLSGGSYNEQFF.

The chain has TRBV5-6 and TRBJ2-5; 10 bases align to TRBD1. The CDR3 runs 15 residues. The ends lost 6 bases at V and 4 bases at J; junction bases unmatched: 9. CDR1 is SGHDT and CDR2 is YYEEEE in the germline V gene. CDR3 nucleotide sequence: TGTGCCAGCACCTTTGGGGACAGGGGAGGAGAGACCCAGTACTTC. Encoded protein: CASTFGDRGGETQYF.

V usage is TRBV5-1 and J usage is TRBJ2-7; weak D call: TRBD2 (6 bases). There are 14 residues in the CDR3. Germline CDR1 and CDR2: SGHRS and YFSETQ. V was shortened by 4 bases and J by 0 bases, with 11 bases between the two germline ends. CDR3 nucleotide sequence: TGCGCCAGCAGCAACCGGGACTCCTCCTACGAGCAGTACTTC. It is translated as CASSNRDSSYEQYF. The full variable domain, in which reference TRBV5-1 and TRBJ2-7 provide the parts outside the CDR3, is KAGVTQTPRYLIKTRGQQVTLSCSPISGHRSVSWYQQTPGQGLQFLFEYFSETQRNKGNFPGRFSGRQFSNSRSEMNVSTLELGDSALYLCASSNRDSSYEQYFGPGTRLTVT.

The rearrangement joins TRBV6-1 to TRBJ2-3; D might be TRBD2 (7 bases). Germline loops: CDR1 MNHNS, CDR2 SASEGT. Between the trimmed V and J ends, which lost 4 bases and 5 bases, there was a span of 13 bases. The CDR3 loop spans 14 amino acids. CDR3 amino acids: CASSVRGAVDTQYF. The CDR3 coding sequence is TGTGCCAGCAGTGTTCGGGGGGCTGTAGATACGCAGTATTTT.

As DNA, the CDR3 is TGTGCCAGCAGCTTAGGACTAGCGGGAGTGGACACAGATACGCAGTATTTT. Protein sequence: CASSLGLAGVDTDTQYF. The chain couples TRBV11-3 to TRBJ2-3; 12 bases line up with TRBD2. J was trimmed by 2 bases and V by 1 base; bases with no gene match: 4. CDR3 length: 17 amino acids. Germline V gives CDR1 SGHNT, CDR2 YENEEA.

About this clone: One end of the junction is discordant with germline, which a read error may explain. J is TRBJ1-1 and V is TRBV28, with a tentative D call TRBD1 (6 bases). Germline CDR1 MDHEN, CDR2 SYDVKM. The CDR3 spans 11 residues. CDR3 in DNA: TGTGCCAGCAGTTTCAGTATCGACAGGTCCTTT. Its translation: CASSFSIDRSF.

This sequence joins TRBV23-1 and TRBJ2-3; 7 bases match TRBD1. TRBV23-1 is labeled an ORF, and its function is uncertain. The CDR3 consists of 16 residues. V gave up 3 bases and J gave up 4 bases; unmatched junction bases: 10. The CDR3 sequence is CASSHWYRGPPDTQYF. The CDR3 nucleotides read TGCGCCAGCAGTCATTGGTACAGGGGCCCCCCAGATACGCAGTATTTT.

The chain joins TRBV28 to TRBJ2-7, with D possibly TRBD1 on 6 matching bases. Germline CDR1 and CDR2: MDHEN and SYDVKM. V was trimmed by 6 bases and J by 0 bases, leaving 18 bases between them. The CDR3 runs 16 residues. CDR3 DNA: TGTGCCAGCAGCTTCCATCTACAGGGCCTCTCCTACGAGCAGTACTTC. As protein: CASSFHLQGLSYEQYF.

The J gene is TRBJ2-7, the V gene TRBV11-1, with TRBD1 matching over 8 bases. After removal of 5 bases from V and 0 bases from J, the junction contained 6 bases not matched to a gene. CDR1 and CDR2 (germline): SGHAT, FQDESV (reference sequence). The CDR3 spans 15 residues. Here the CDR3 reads CASSPWTGSSYEQYF. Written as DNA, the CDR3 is TGTGCCAGCAGCCCCTGGACAGGGAGCTCCTACGAGCAGTACTTC.

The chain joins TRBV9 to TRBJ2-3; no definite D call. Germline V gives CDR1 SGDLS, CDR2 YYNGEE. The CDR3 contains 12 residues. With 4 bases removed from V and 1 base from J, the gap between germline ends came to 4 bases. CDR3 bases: TGTGCCAGCAGCCCCGGCACAGATACGCAGTATTTT. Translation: CASSPGTDTQYF.

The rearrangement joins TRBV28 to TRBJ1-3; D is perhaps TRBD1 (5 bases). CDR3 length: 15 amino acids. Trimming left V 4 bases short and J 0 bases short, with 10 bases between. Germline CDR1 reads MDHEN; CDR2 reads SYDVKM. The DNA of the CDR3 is TGTGCCAGCAGTTGGGGCAGGAGCTCTGGAAACACCATATATTTT. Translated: CASSWGRSSGNTIYF.

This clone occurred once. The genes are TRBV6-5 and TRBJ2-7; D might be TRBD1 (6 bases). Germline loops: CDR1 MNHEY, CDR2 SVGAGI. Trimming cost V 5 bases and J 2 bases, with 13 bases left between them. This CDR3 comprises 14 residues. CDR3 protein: CASSPAGTPYEQYF. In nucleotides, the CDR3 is TGTGCCAGCAGTCCCGCCGGGACACCCTACGAGCAGTACTTC.

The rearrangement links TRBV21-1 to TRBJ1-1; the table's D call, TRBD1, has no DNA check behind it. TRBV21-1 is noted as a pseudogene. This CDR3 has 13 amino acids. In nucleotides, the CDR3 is TGTGCCAGCAGCAAACCCCAGTACACTGAAGCTTTCTTT. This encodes CASSKPQYTEAFF.

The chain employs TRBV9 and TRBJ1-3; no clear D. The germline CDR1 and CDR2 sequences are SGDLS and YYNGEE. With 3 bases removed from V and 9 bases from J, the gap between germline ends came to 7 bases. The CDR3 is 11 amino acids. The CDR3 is CASSGAGTIYF. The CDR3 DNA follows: TGTGCCAGCAGCGGGGCAGGCACCATATATTTT.

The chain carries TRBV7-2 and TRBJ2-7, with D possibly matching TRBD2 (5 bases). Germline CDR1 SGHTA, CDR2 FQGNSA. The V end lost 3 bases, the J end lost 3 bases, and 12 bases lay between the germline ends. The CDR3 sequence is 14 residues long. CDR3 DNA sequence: TGTGCCAGCAGCTTCTCCGGGAACAACTACGAGCAGTACTTC. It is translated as CASSFSGNNYEQYF.

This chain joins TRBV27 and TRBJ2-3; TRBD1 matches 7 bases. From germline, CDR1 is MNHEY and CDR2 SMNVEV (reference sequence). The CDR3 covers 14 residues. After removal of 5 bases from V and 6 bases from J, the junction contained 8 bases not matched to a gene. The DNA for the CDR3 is TGTGCCAGCAGTCGACAGGGCCCGAGGGATACGCAGTATTTT. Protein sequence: CASSRQGPRDTQYF.

The CDR3 DNA reads TGTGCCAGCAGGATGGACAGGGCTTCCAATCAGCCCCAGCATTTT. The encoded protein is CASRMDRASNQPQHF. This chain joins TRBV6-5 and TRBJ1-5; 8 bases agree with TRBD1. V lost 6 bases, J lost 3 bases, and 7 bases stayed unmatched. The CDR3 has 15 amino acids. Germline loops: CDR1 MNHEY, CDR2 SVGAGI.

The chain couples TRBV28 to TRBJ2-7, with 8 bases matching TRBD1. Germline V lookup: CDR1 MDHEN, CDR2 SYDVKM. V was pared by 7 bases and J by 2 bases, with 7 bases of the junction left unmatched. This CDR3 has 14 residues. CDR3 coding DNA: TGTGCCAGCAATCCCCGGACAGGGACCTACGAGCAGTACTTC. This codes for CASNPRTGTYEQYF.

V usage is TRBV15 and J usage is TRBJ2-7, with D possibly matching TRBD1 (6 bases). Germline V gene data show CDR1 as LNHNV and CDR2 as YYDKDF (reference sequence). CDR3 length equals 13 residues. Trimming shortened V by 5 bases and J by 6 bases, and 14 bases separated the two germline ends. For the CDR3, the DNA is TGTGCCACCAGCGGACGGACAGCACTCGAGCAGTACTTC. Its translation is CATSGRTALEQYF.

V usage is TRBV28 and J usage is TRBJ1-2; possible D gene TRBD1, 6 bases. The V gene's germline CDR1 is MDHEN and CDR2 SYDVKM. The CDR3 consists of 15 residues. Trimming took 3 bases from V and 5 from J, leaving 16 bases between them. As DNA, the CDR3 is TGTGCCAGCAGTTTGGTTGGCAGGGGTGGATATGGCTACACCTTC. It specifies CASSLVGRGGYGYTF.

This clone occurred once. Written as DNA, the CDR3 is TGCGCCAGCAGCTTGACACCAGCGGGAGTGGGCAATGAGCAGTTCTTC. Translated: CASSLTPAGVGNEQFF. This chain links TRBV5-1 with TRBJ2-1, with 8 bases identical to TRBD2. V was clipped by 1 base and J by 6 bases; unmatched bases: 9. CDR3 length equals 16 residues. Germline CDR1 reads SGHRS; CDR2 reads YFSETQ.

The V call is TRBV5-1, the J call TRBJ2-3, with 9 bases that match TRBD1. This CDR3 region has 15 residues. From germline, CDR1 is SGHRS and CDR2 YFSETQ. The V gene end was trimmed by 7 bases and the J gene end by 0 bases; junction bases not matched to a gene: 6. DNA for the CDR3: TGCGCCAGCCAACAGGGGGCCGGGAGCACAGATACGCAGTATTTT. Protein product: CASQQGAGSTDTQYF.

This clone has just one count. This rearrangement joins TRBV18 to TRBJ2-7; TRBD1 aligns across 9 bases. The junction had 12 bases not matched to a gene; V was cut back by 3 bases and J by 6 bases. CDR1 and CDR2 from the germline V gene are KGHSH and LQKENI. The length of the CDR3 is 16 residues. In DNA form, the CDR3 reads TGTGCCAGCTCACCTCAGGTAGGGACAGGGTTATCCGAGCAGTACTTC. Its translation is CASSPQVGTGLSEQYF.

The CDR3 DNA is TGCGCCAGCAGTGCACAGGGTCTCGAGCAGTACTTC. This encodes CASSAQGLEQYF. V usage is TRBV10-1 and J usage is TRBJ2-7, with D tentatively TRBD1 (6 bases). V lost 4 bases and J 6 bases, leaving 10 bases between the germline ends. The germline gives CDR1 WNHNN, CDR2 SYGVQD (reference sequence). The CDR3 length is 12 residues.

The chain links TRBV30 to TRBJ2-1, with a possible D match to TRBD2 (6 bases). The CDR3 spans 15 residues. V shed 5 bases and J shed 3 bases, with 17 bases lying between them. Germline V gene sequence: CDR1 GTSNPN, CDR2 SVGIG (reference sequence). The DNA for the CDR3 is TGTGCCTGGGGGGGGACGGAGACGGGCTACAATGAGCAGTTCTTC. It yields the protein CAWGGTETGYNEQFF.